This T cell receptor (beta chain) was observed in a study of memory CD4+ T cells and cytomegalovirus serostatus. General observations from the study: Median bootstrapped AUC for CMV status was about 0.96 originally, about 0.9 US-trained. The CMV-associated TCR signature appears largely within the CD4+ memory repertoire.

Repertoires were generated with immunoSEQ multiplex PCR, while TCRdb's copy carries only in-frame clones and drops some. In the table there are some 64,000 clones, about 81% of which are singletons. About this clone: Its target is unknown.

Single viable CD3+CD4+CD8-CD45RO+ cells were sorted as the memory CD4+ T cells. Serostatus was set by detecting CMV pp150, pp28, p38, p52 IgG. The sequencing input was memory CD4+ T cells from blood. The sequence was collected from an adult in good health and CMV-seronegative.

The DNA for the CDR3 is TGTGCCAGCGTGGATACGTCGACCACCGGGGAGCTGTTTTTT. Translated: CASVDTSTTGELFF. J is TRBJ2-2 and V is TRBV11-2, with D unresolved. V was shortened by 8 bases and J by 4 bases, with 14 bases between the two germline ends. Looked up from germline, CDR1 is SGHAT and CDR2 is FQNNGV. There are 14 residues in the CDR3.